Listed here are 27 T cell receptor beta chains from one sample, sequenced in a study of blood T cell repertoires in COVID-19. Generated by immunoSEQ multiplex PCR, the TCRdb table keeps only in-frame clones and is missing some. The repertoire has nearly 45,000 clones, around 80% of them found once; the top ten carry more than 13%. Sequences were obtained from peripheral blood. All receptors come from a human donor in a cohort sampled during active COVID-19.

The rearrangement uses TRBV11-3 and TRBJ2-5; TRBD1 matches 8 bases. The J segment lost 1 base and the V segment lost 7 bases, leaving 5 bases of the junction unmatched. CDR1 is SGHNT, CDR2 YENEEA, per germline. This CDR3 has 14 residues. CDR3 sequence: CASTFDRGQETQYF. The CDR3 nucleotides read TGTGCCAGCACCTTCGACAGGGGCCAAGAGACCCAGTACTTC.

This clone appeared a single time. The chain joins TRBV6-5 to TRBJ1-3; weak D call: TRBD1 (5 bases). Looked up from germline, CDR1 is MNHEY and CDR2 is SVGAGI. This CDR3 spans 14 amino acids. V was shortened by 4 bases and J by 5 bases, with 12 bases between the two germline ends. Here the CDR3 reads CASSSDNMRNTIYF. The CDR3 DNA is TGTGCCAGCAGTTCGGACAATATGAGAAACACCATATATTTT.

The chain carries TRBV7-9 and TRBJ1-4; maybe TRBD1 (5 bases). Per the germline V gene, CDR1 is SEHNR and CDR2 is FQNEAQ (reference sequence). Trimming pared 5 bases from V and 7 bases from J, leaving 14 bases between. The length of the CDR3 is 14 residues. In DNA, the CDR3 is TGTGCCAGCAGCGGGACGGCGGGAAGTGAAAAACTGTTTTTT. Protein sequence: CASSGTAGSEKLFF.

This rearrangement joins TRBV6-1 to TRBJ1-6; D uncertain. Germline V CDR1 and CDR2: MNHNS, SASEGT. The CDR3 contains 14 residues. The V gene lost 2 bases and the J gene lost 11 bases, with 13 bases spanning the gap. DNA for the CDR3: TGTGCCAGCAGTGAACTTCCGGTATCGGCACCCCTCCACTTT. Protein sequence: CASSELPVSAPLHF.

This chain joins TRBV19 and TRBJ2-3, with D maybe TRBD2 (6 bases). The CDR3 is 12 amino acids. Germline CDR1 is LNHDA and CDR2 is SQIVND (reference sequence). Trimming removed 6 bases at V and 4 bases at J, with 8 bases between. The CDR3 DNA reads as TGTGCCAGTAGCCTAGCGTCAGATACGCAGTATTTT. Translating gives CASSLASDTQYF.

This rearrangement joins TRBV5-8 to TRBJ2-3; D is perhaps TRBD1 (6 bases). CDR1 and CDR2 from the germline V gene are SGHTS and YDEGEE. Trimming took off 4 bases at V and 0 bases at J, with 12 bases between the two ends. The CDR3 totals 15 residues. CDR3 in DNA: TGTGCCAGCAGCAAGGGGGATAGTAGCACAGATACGCAGTATTTT. It is translated as CASSKGDSSTDTQYF.

This sequence joins TRBV12-3 or TRBV12-4 and TRBJ2-7; D might be TRBD1 (6 bases). V was shortened by 5 bases and J by 3 bases, with 8 bases between the two germline ends. The CDR3 sequence is 12 residues long. The CDR3 spells CASSPDSYEQYF. DNA for the CDR3: TGTGCCAGCAGTCCGGACAGCTACGAGCAGTACTTC.

J is TRBJ2-1 and V is TRBV18; the D gene is possibly TRBD1 (6 bases). V lost 3 bases and J lost 2, with 11 bases in between. CDR1 KGHSH and CDR2 LQKENI come from the germline V gene. CDR3 length equals 15 residues. The CDR3 region is CASSPRTEAYNEQFF. CDR3 sequence (DNA): TGTGCCAGCTCACCTAGGACAGAGGCCTACAATGAGCAGTTCTTC. The full variable domain, with the rest looked up from reference TRBV18 and TRBJ2-1, is NAGVMQNPRHLVRRRGQEARLRCSPMKGHSHVYWYRQLPEEGLKFMVYLQKENIIDESGMPKERFSAEFPKEGPSILRIQQVVRGDSAAYFCASSPRTEAYNEQFFGPGTRLTVL.

The chain joins TRBV19 to TRBJ2-3; TRBD2 agrees at 11 bases. With 5 bases clipped from V and 1 base from J, the junction kept 5 bases outside the gene matches. Germline assignment: CDR1 LNHDA and CDR2 SQIVND (reference sequence). This CDR3 region has 16 residues. The CDR3 nucleotides read TGTGCCAGTAGTGCCTCGGGACTAGCGGGCACAGATACGCAGTATTTT. Translation gives CASSASGLAGTDTQYF.

V gene TRBV7-8 combines with J gene TRBJ2-3; D perhaps matches TRBD2 (5 bases). CDR1 and CDR2 from the germline V gene are SGHVS and FQNEAQ. This CDR3 spans 15 amino acids. Trimming took off 6 bases at V and 1 base at J, with 14 bases between the two ends. In DNA, the CDR3 is TGTGCCAGCAGTTCAACAGCGGAAGGCACAGATACGCAGTATTTT. Translation: CASSSTAEGTDTQYF.

The chain is built from TRBV7-9 and TRBJ1-3; TRBD1 matches at 11 bases. This CDR3 is 17 amino acids long. V was pared by 5 bases and J by 3 bases, with 9 bases of the junction left unmatched. The V gene's germline CDR1 is SEHNR and CDR2 FQNEAQ (reference sequence). CDR3 in amino acids: CASSEHGQGAGGNTIYF. The DNA for the CDR3 is TGTGCCAGCAGCGAACATGGACAGGGGGCTGGTGGAAACACCATATATTTT.

In this sample, this clone turned up once. CDR3 DNA sequence: TGTGCCAGCAGCAAGGGACTAGCGGGCCTCCAAGAGACCCAGTACTTC. Its protein product is CASSKGLAGLQETQYF. The V and J genes are TRBV5-4 and TRBJ2-5, with 12 bases that match TRBD2. Germline values: CDR1 SGHNT, CDR2 YYREEE (reference sequence). The CDR3 covers 16 residues. V shed 4 bases, J shed 1 base, and the junction held 5 bases outside the gene matches.

CDR3: CASSESGSSTGELFF. CDR3 sequence (DNA): TGTGCCAGCAGCGAAAGCGGGAGCAGCACCGGGGAGCTGTTTTTT. This rearrangement joins TRBV9 to TRBJ2-2; TRBD2 aligns across 8 bases. CDR1 SGDLS and CDR2 YYNGEE come from the germline V gene. Trimming cost V 3 bases and J 4 bases; bases outside gene matches: 5. This CDR3 has 15 residues. Together with reference TRBV9 and TRBJ2-2, the CDR3 gives the full variable domain: DSGVTQTPKHLITATGQRVTLRCSPRSGDLSVYWYQQSLDQGLQFLIQYYNGEERAKGNILERFSAQQFPDLHSELNLSSLELGDSALYFCASSESGSSTGELFFGEGSRLTVL.

CDR3 protein: CASSITNTDTQYF. The DNA for the CDR3 is TGTGCCAGTAGTATAACTAACACAGATACGCAGTATTTT. This rearrangement joins TRBV19 to TRBJ2-3; no firm D call. The CDR3 spans 13 residues. CDR1 and CDR2 from the germline V gene are LNHDA and SQIVND (reference sequence). V lost 2 bases to trimming and J lost 2 bases, with 5 bases between them. The full variable domain, rest sourced from reference TRBV19 and TRBJ2-3, is DGGITQSPKYLFRKEGQNVTLSCEQNLNHDAMYWYRQDPGQGLRLIYYSQIVNDFQKGDIAEGYSVSREKKESFPLTVTSAQKNPTAFYLCASSITNTDTQYFGPGTRLTVL.

The gene calls are TRBV28 and TRBJ2-7; TRBD1 might be the D (5 bases). Germline V CDR1 and CDR2: MDHEN, SYDVKM. CDR3 length: 13 residues. V was cut by 5 bases and J by 2 bases, with 10 bases left in between. The CDR3 DNA reads TGTGCCAGCAGTGACAGACCCACCTACGAGCAGTACTTC. The encoded protein is CASSDRPTYEQYF.

The J gene is TRBJ2-3, the V gene TRBV6-5; D is possibly TRBD1 (7 bases). From germline, CDR1 is MNHEY and CDR2 SVGAGI. This CDR3 has 15 residues. Trimming took off 6 bases at V and 3 bases at J, with 16 bases between the two ends. This CDR3 reads CASRETRGATDTQYF. The CDR3 bases are TGTGCCAGCAGAGAGACCAGGGGGGCAACAGATACGCAGTATTTT.

This clone was detected only a few times. The chain links TRBV5-5 to TRBJ2-7, with no clear D. The V gene lost 0 bases and the J gene lost 4 bases, with 11 bases spanning the gap. This CDR3 is 14 amino acids long. Germline lookup yields CDR1 SGHKS and CDR2 YYEKEE (reference sequence). CDR3 DNA sequence: TGTGCCAGCAGCTTGGGTGGCGCGCGGTACGAGCAGTACTTC. Translating gives CASSLGGARYEQYF. Complete variable domain (other parts from reference TRBV5-5 and TRBJ2-7): DAGVTQSPTHLIKTRGQQVTLRCSPISGHKSVSWYQQVLGQGPQFIFQYYEKEERGRGNFPDRFSARQFPNYSSELNVNALLLGDSALYLCASSLGGARYEQYFGPGTRLTVT.

The chain links TRBV28 to TRBJ2-1; perhaps TRBD2 as D (5 bases). The ends were cut back, 8 bases at V and 5 bases at J, with 16 bases in the middle. The CDR3 extends over 14 amino acids. Germline values: CDR1 MDHEN, CDR2 SYDVKM. The CDR3 sequence is CASRGSLRDNEQFF. The CDR3 DNA sequence: TGTGCCAGCCGGGGTTCTCTTAGGGACAATGAGCAGTTCTTC.

The chain has TRBV12-3 or TRBV12-4 and TRBJ2-7; TRBD1 matches 7 bases. V shed 6 bases, J shed 6 bases, and the junction held 8 bases outside the gene matches. The CDR3 has 13 residues. The CDR3 DNA reads as TGTGCCAGCAGGCCTGAAGGGGGCGGCGAGCAGTACTTC. This sequence encodes CASRPEGGGEQYF.

This chain connects TRBV3-1 (or the pseudogene TRBV3-2) to TRBJ1-6; D is uncertain. CDR1 is LGHDT and CDR2 is YNNKEL in the germline V gene (reference sequence). V lost 8 bases and J 14 bases, leaving 13 bases between the germline ends. This CDR3 spans 11 amino acids. The CDR3 DNA reads TGTGCCAGCTCTGAGGGAGAGTCCCTCCACTTT. The encoded protein is CASSEGESLHF.

J is TRBJ2-4 and V is TRBV10-2; the D gene is possibly TRBD1 (6 bases). Germline V CDR1 and CDR2: WSHSY, SAAADI. The CDR3 covers 15 residues. Trimming cost V 0 bases and J 5 bases, with 11 bases left between them. The CDR3 nucleotides read TGCGCCAGCAGTGAGTCAGGGGGTAAGGAAAACATTCAGTACTTC. Translation: CASSESGGKENIQYF.

This clone was seen only once. J is TRBJ1-4 and V is TRBV28; tentatively, D is TRBD1 (5 bases). Trimming pared 5 bases from V and 8 bases from J, leaving 18 bases between. Germline lookup yields CDR1 MDHEN and CDR2 SYDVKM. This CDR3 is built from 15 residues. This CDR3 is CASSPSGGGEEKLFF. CDR3 sequence (DNA): TGTGCCAGCAGTCCCTCCGGCGGGGGTGAGGAAAAACTGTTTTTT.

The V gene is TRBV10-3, the J gene TRBJ1-5; D is unclear. V lost 11 bases and J lost 5, with 16 bases in between. The CDR3 is 13 amino acids. CDR1 and CDR2 (germline): ENHRY, SYGVKD. The CDR3 sequence is CAAGPGEDQPQHF. The CDR3 DNA reads TGTGCCGCGGGCCCCGGGGAGGATCAGCCCCAGCATTTT.

The V and J genes are TRBV4-3 and TRBJ1-2; TRBD1 matches 12 bases. This CDR3 comprises 17 residues. Unmatched junction bases numbered 7, after V lost 2 bases and J lost 3 bases. Looked up from germline, CDR1 is LGHNA and CDR2 is YSLEER. CDR3 loop: CASSQSLGTGGDYGYTF. CDR3 bases: TGCGCCAGCAGCCAATCCCTGGGGACAGGGGGCGACTATGGCTACACCTTC.

This rearrangement joins TRBV7-8 to TRBJ2-7, with D unclear. This CDR3 has 11 amino acids. V was trimmed by 5 bases and J by 3 bases, leaving 5 bases between them. CDR1 SGHVS and CDR2 FQNEAQ come from the germline V gene. The CDR3 reads CASSLLYEQYF. In nucleotides, the CDR3 is TGTGCCAGCAGCCTTCTCTACGAGCAGTACTTC.

This clone was seen only a few times. This chain joins TRBV19 and TRBJ1-5, with 7 bases aligning to TRBD1. CDR1 is LNHDA and CDR2 is SQIVND in the germline V gene (reference sequence). The CDR3 spans 14 residues. With V trimmed by 5 bases and J by 6 bases, 7 bases remained unmatched. CDR3 loop: CASSPDRAGQPQHF. The CDR3, as DNA: TGTGCCAGTAGTCCCGACAGGGCCGGTCAGCCCCAGCATTTT.

This sequence joins TRBV15 and TRBJ2-1; TRBD2 agrees at 8 bases. With V trimmed by 0 bases and J by 3 bases, 1 base remained unmatched. The V gene's germline CDR1 is LNHNV and CDR2 YYDKDF (reference sequence). CDR3 size: 15 residues. The CDR3 nucleotides are TGTGCCACCAGCAGAGAGGCGGGGGGCTACAATGAGCAGTTCTTC. Protein product: CATSREAGGYNEQFF.